This TCR beta chain was sequenced for a study of cytomegalovirus exposure and HLA in healthy donors (dated by TCRdb to the late 2010s). Turning to the overall study: An earlier analysis of more than 550 of the donors reported around 280 Gb of sequence data and roughly 120 million unique TCR beta sequences obtained from 150 million to 200 million T cells. The genetic ancestry cluster associated with self-reported Caucasian donors included 81% of the approximately 410 genotyped donors. A separate validation cohort of over a hundred different subjects was used in addition to the 666-subject first cohort. An earlier analysis of about 620 of the donors applied high-throughput TCR beta sequencing to assess whether each TCR beta V gene segment acted as functional or pseudogenic. Both class I and class II loci were covered by HLA typing, at four-digit resolution. In a later genetic analysis, genome-wide SNP genotypes for about three fifths of the 666 donors were used, and that subset was treated as a discovery cohort. Rather than using new phenotypic data, the later analysis identified candidate immune exposures from TCR beta sequences and from how often those sequences occurred across donors. Donor age, sex, ethnicity and CMV serostatus were collected together with the repertoire data. All discovery cohort repertoires had been generated on a single sequencing platform. A later analysis re-analyzed previously published TCR beta repertoires from roughly 690 donors and added high-resolution HLA genotyping to study TCR occurrence patterns. The aim of the study was to test whether cataloging public T cell receptors could identify signatures of past pathogen exposure. Among about 390 genotyped donors of the cohort, an average of approximately 250,000 unique TCR beta nucleotide sequences were sequenced per donor, around 20% of them non-productive. An early release covering over 500 HLA-typed donors comprised around 300 gigabases of sequencing data and 85 million or so unique TCR sequences. Typing coverage varied by locus: 629-630 donors for A, B, C, DRB1 and DQB1; approximately 500 for DQA1; around 570 for DPA1; about 450 for DPB1. A handful of DR-DQ haplotypes were handled as single units for association and clustering because linkage in the cohort was strong. High-throughput TCR immunosequencing, statistical association of individual TCRs with disease status, and machine learning were combined to predict cytomegalovirus infection status. Using immunosequencing, the study profiled T cell repertoires from 640 or so subjects and related those repertoires to cytomegalovirus serostatus.

Receptor libraries were prepared by the immunoSEQ multiplex PCR assay. For the multiplex PCR, a mixture combining 60 forward primers for TCR Vbeta segments and 13 reverse primers for TCR Jbeta segments was used. The CDR3 region of rearranged TCR beta genes was amplified from genomic DNA by a multiplex PCR assay. Amplified TCR beta libraries were sequenced as 87-base-pair reads on the Illumina HiSeq System. Under the source paper's analysis protocol: Across the 600 to 700 repertoires, a later analysis counted tens of millions of unique TCR beta chains, approximately 12 million of which were shared by at least two donors. Raw reads were error-corrected and collapsed into unique sequences with a nearest-neighbor algorithm that merged closely related sequences to remove PCR and sequencing errors. V, D and J gene segments were assigned by aligning CDR3 sequences to IMGT reference sequences. For a sequence to be retained, at least a six-nucleotide match to both a V gene segment and a J gene segment was required. Rearrangements were classified as productive when the CDR3 lacked stop codons and remained in frame with V and J, and all other rearrangements were classified as non-productive. Following IMGT convention, CDR3 was defined as the stretch from the second conserved V-encoded cysteine up to the conserved J-encoded phenylalanine. The earlier analysis of 450 to 750 of the donors excluded any sequence lacking an unambiguous match to a single V gene segment. In an earlier analysis of several hundred of the donors, V segments were called functional above 56.7% productive rearrangements and were called segregating when the between-donor standard deviation exceeded 5%. To diagnose cytomegalovirus status from the catalog of TCR beta chain sequences, a statistical classification framework was built. V and J gene assignment, in a later analysis, came from comparing TCR nucleotide sequences with IMGT/GENE-DB human TR gene sequences. Using the TCRdist pipeline, a later analysis assigned CDR3 sequences along with most-parsimonious VDJ recombination scenarios. In a later analysis, each TCR beta chain was defined by its CDR3 amino acid sequence together with its V-gene family, and reads without a unique V-gene family were excluded. As a way to deal with suspected cross-contamination and a sequencing artifact, a later analysis dropped hundreds of nucleotide sequences that were highly shared and had low generation probability. In a later analysis, a clonal expansion index for each public chain was calculated from normalized within-repertoire ranks of inferred template counts. In a later analysis, generation probabilities were computed with a VDJ recombination model fitted to out-of-frame rearrangements, and the resulting probabilities were checked against IGoR. Hypergeometric tests were used in a later analysis to score TCR-TCR, TCR-HLA and TCR-CMV co-occurrence, with a repertoire-size bias correction applied to the TCR pairs. In a later analysis, false discovery rates were estimated by permuting HLA or CMV assignments 20 times. In a later analysis, co-occurring TCRs were grouped using DBSCAN, with TCRdist sequence similarity added in when clustering inside HLA-allele-positive subsets. Repertoires with fewer than 30,000 or more than 120,000 public chains, plus five repertoires with anomalous nucleotide sharing, were excluded from co-occurrence clustering. TCRdb took over this immuneACCESS table, retaining in-frame rearrangements with V and J assigned. Such tables are incomplete; in checked studies, under half of the missing clones stem from an unresolved V gene, and the remainder is unexplained. V and J calls and clone size are copied from that table; D and trimming were computed from the DNA. This sample holds about 160,000 clones; roughly 80% were observed only once. The ten most abundant clones make up 3.7% of the sample.

The cohort comprised hundreds of healthy bone marrow donors. At the time of sampling, all cohort members were nominally healthy, though unrecorded immune exposures were likely present. The donor was CMV seropositive and belonged to the group of 250 to 300 seropositive cohort members. Each donor provided a peripheral blood sample, and peripheral blood mononuclear cells were used for TCR beta sequencing. Genomic DNA extraction from the blood cell samples was performed with the Qiagen DNeasy Blood Extraction Kit. CDR1 and CDR2 are read off the germline V gene as SGHVS and FNYEAQ. The CDR3 holds 13 amino acids from the cysteine to the phenylalanine. The entry retains the CDR3 DNA only, 39 bases that are in frame from base 1. Trimming costs V 5 bases and J 5 bases, and their ends lie 11 bases apart. The paper's findings and limits, for the study overall: A group of highly shared sequence variants was considered likely to be a technical artifact of the sequencing pipeline. Correlated functional status among segregating V segments might be attributable to linkage disequilibrium, but an unknown experimental factor could not be ruled out. Most TCR sequences were observed very rarely across donors, whereas some public TCRs were present in many individuals. Compared with equally common non-associated chains, HLA-associated TCR beta chains in a later analysis were more clonally expanded and had lower generation probabilities. In this cohort, only TCR beta chains were sequenced, and detectable features were limited by the absence of alpha or paired-chain data. A further reported finding was that TCR beta sequences accurately predicted the HLA-A and HLA-B alleles for most subjects in the first cohort. Most CMV-associated TCR beta chains appeared to be HLA-restricted in a later analysis, and the HLA associations seemed to be driven largely by CMV exposure. In the study, 150 to 200 TCR beta chains were listed as associated with cytomegalovirus. Because HLA typing was unavailable for some donors at each locus, only the typed subset was used in association tests. According to a later analysis, parvovirus B19, influenza, CMV and Epstein-Barr virus appeared linked to several top co-occurrence clusters. For the cohort, immune exposure information was limited to CMV serostatus. An association between a missense DCLRE1C variant and V-gene and J-gene trimming of TCR beta chains was found in a later genetic analysis and replicated in an independent cohort. In vitro tests confirmed that a few of the cytomegalovirus-associated TCR beta chains recognize cytomegalovirus antigens. Presence/absence analyses assumed roughly uniform sequencing depth across donors, an assumption that may not hold. About 15 rarely observed V segments, including chromosome 9 orphons, were excluded from the earlier analysis of about 500 of the donors because counts were too low. According to the authors, the approach could potentially be generalized to other disease states and immunological phenotypes. Some IMGT-functional V segments, including TRBV6-2 and TRBV6-3, could not be told apart with the 87-base-pair reads, so those segments were excluded. At a false discovery rate of 0.05, a later analysis linked approximately 18,000 TCR beta sequences to specific HLA alleles. In a later genetic analysis, fewer N-insertions in productive TCRs were reported among donors in an Asian-associated ancestry cluster than the roughly 710-donor mean. In a later analysis, TCR association rates were found to vary across HLA loci, with the most associated TCRs seen for DRB1 alleles and the fewest for HLA-C alleles. Strong co-occurrence of HLA alleles, especially DR and DQ, made assigning TCR associations to individual alleles difficult. Broadly in line with IMGT annotations, most TCR beta V segments showed up in productive rearrangements about 90% or about 30% of the time in an earlier analysis of roughly 590 of the donors. Cytomegalovirus status was reported to be diagnosed by the classifier with high specificity and sensitivity in both the original and validation cohorts.

This clone came up once. This receptor's antigen is unknown. Base qualities are missing; no much larger clone stands one base away. The source is a man aged 30 to 45 in good health and CMV-seropositive. This sequence uses TRBV7-6 and TRBJ2-3; confidence is insufficient to name the D gene. Sequenced sample: PBMCs. The DNA sequence follows: TGTGCCAGCAGCCTGGGCCCCGGAGATACGCAGTATTTT. Translated, it gives CASSLGPGDTQYF.